These 9 T cell receptor beta chains were all obtained from the same sample, sequenced in a study of shared clonotypes between healthy human individuals. Here immunoSEQ multiplex PCR was the method, and the copy in TCRdb shows in-frame clones only, minus some. The sample includes a few million clones, more than 80% of them seen just once. Source material: naive CD4+ T cells from PBMCs. Subset of the sample: CD45RA+ positively selected. The origin of the receptors is a young man in good health. Some clones in this sample may be carry-over from other donors' samples.

In this sample, this clone turned up a few times. Other nucleotide sequences from this sample produce the same CDR3. This sequence joins TRBV5-1 and TRBJ2-5; no reliable D call. Trimming removed 2 bases from V and 3 bases from J, with 2 bases in between. Germline V lookup: CDR1 SGHRS, CDR2 YFSETQ. The CDR3 is 11 amino acids. DNA for the CDR3: TGCGCCAGCAGCTTAAAAGAGACCCAGTACTTC. Translated, it gives CASSLKETQYF.

Turning to this clone: Other nucleotide sequences in the sample specify the same CDR3. The V gene is TRBV7-3, the J gene TRBJ2-2; D gene uncertain. With 3 bases removed from V and 0 bases from J, the gap between germline ends came to 5 bases. The CDR3 consists of 14 residues. Germline V gene sequence: CDR1 SGHTA, CDR2 FQGTGA. The chain's CDR3 is CASSLLSNTGELFF. For the CDR3, the DNA is TGTGCCAGCAGCTTGCTATCGAACACCGGGGAGCTGTTTTTT.

As concerns this clone: This specimen includes other DNA sequences encoding the same CDR3. The V and J genes are TRBV5-1 and TRBJ1-3; D uncertain. Germline values: CDR1 SGHRS, CDR2 YFSETQ. The CDR3 loop spans 14 amino acids. Trimming stripped 1 base from V and 1 base from J, with 6 bases between. CDR3 sequence (DNA): TGCGCCAGCAGCTTGTCGGGATCTGGAAACACCATATATTTT. Amino acid sequence: CASSLSGSGNTIYF.

As to this clone: Other DNA sequences within the sample encode an identical CDR3. The chain employs TRBV5-5 and TRBJ2-7; no clear D gene. V gave up 0 bases and J gave up 2 bases, with 3 bases separating them. The CDR3 sequence is 12 residues long. Per germline, CDR1 SGHKS and CDR2 YYEKEE (reference sequence). The CDR3 here is CASSLGAYEQYF. As DNA, the CDR3 is TGTGCCAGCAGCTTGGGGGCCTACGAGCAGTACTTC.

The chain carries TRBV5-6 and TRBJ2-2; tentative D call: TRBD1 (6 bases). Per the germline V gene, CDR1 is SGHDT and CDR2 is YYEEEE. The CDR3 is made up of 17 amino acids. V lost 3 bases, J lost 3 bases, and 18 bases lay in between. CDR3 sequence: CASSSLDEQGDTGELFF. As DNA, the CDR3 is TGTGCCAGCAGCTCCCTCGACGAACAGGGAGACACCGGGGAGCTGTTTTTT.

This clone was observed a few times. This chain connects TRBV20-1 to TRBJ1-1; D call uncertain. CDR1 is DFQATT, CDR2 SNEGSKA, per germline (reference sequence). V dropped 7 bases and J dropped 1 base, with 7 bases sitting between them. This CDR3 spans 11 amino acids. The CDR3 loop reads CSGDTNTEAFF. The CDR3 DNA reads as TGCAGTGGCGACACGAACACTGAAGCTTTCTTT.

The V gene is TRBV28, the J gene TRBJ2-1; D not resolved. Per germline, CDR1 MDHEN and CDR2 SYDVKM. The V and J ends lost 4 bases and 4 bases respectively, with 11 bases between them. The CDR3 is 14 residues long. For the CDR3, the DNA is TGTGCCAGCAGTTCATTCTCTAGTTACAATGAGCAGTTCTTC. Translated, it gives CASSSFSSYNEQFF.

Worth noting for this clone: This specimen includes other DNA sequences encoding the same CDR3. This chain joins TRBV28 and TRBJ1-5; 9 bases map to TRBD1. The CDR3 has 14 amino acids. V lost 7 bases and J lost 5; bases outside the gene matches: 6. Germline CDR1 reads MDHEN; CDR2 reads SYDVKM. CDR3 loop: CASTPGQGDQPQHF. DNA for the CDR3: TGTGCCAGCACCCCGGGACAGGGCGATCAGCCCCAGCATTTT.

The chain couples TRBV4-3 to TRBJ1-5; no clear D gene. Germline values: CDR1 LGHNA, CDR2 YSLEER. Trimming cost V 0 bases and J 7 bases, with 16 bases left between them. The CDR3 is made up of 16 amino acids. The DNA of the CDR3 is TGCGCCAGCAGCCAAGAAGGTACCCGGGGAGGCCAGCCCCAGCATTTT. It encodes CASSQEGTRGGQPQHF.